The present T cell receptor beta chain was sequenced within a study of early T cells in non-severe SARS-CoV-2 infection. In the study overall: Chains from this unsorted whole-blood bulk RNA could not be paired. General observations from the study: VDJdb-based matching was biased toward anti-spike CD8 responses and missed private and CD4 specificities.

The CDR3 sequence is 15 residues long. CDR1 and CDR2 (germline): LNHDA, SQIVND (reference sequence). Deletions cut 6 bases from V and 1 base from J, with 15 bases between. Unique molecular identifiers were attached to individual cDNA molecules. TCRdb fed the 5' RACE reads into MiXCR, producing one record per CDR3 protein. The table lists 20,000 to 25,000 distinct CDR3 sequences, roughly 4.5% of them singletons. A few counts support this clonotype. Its antigen is currently unknown. The chain combines TRBV19 with TRBJ2-5; tentatively, D is TRBD1 (6 bases). Sequencing was carried out using whole blood. This TCR came from an adult who was a healthcare worker with PCR-confirmed SARS-CoV-2 infection or an uninfected control (not recorded which). The CDR3 region is CASRNPGDPQETQYF. CDR3 DNA sequence: TGTGCCAGTAGGAACCCAGGGGACCCCCAAGAGACCCAGTACTTC.